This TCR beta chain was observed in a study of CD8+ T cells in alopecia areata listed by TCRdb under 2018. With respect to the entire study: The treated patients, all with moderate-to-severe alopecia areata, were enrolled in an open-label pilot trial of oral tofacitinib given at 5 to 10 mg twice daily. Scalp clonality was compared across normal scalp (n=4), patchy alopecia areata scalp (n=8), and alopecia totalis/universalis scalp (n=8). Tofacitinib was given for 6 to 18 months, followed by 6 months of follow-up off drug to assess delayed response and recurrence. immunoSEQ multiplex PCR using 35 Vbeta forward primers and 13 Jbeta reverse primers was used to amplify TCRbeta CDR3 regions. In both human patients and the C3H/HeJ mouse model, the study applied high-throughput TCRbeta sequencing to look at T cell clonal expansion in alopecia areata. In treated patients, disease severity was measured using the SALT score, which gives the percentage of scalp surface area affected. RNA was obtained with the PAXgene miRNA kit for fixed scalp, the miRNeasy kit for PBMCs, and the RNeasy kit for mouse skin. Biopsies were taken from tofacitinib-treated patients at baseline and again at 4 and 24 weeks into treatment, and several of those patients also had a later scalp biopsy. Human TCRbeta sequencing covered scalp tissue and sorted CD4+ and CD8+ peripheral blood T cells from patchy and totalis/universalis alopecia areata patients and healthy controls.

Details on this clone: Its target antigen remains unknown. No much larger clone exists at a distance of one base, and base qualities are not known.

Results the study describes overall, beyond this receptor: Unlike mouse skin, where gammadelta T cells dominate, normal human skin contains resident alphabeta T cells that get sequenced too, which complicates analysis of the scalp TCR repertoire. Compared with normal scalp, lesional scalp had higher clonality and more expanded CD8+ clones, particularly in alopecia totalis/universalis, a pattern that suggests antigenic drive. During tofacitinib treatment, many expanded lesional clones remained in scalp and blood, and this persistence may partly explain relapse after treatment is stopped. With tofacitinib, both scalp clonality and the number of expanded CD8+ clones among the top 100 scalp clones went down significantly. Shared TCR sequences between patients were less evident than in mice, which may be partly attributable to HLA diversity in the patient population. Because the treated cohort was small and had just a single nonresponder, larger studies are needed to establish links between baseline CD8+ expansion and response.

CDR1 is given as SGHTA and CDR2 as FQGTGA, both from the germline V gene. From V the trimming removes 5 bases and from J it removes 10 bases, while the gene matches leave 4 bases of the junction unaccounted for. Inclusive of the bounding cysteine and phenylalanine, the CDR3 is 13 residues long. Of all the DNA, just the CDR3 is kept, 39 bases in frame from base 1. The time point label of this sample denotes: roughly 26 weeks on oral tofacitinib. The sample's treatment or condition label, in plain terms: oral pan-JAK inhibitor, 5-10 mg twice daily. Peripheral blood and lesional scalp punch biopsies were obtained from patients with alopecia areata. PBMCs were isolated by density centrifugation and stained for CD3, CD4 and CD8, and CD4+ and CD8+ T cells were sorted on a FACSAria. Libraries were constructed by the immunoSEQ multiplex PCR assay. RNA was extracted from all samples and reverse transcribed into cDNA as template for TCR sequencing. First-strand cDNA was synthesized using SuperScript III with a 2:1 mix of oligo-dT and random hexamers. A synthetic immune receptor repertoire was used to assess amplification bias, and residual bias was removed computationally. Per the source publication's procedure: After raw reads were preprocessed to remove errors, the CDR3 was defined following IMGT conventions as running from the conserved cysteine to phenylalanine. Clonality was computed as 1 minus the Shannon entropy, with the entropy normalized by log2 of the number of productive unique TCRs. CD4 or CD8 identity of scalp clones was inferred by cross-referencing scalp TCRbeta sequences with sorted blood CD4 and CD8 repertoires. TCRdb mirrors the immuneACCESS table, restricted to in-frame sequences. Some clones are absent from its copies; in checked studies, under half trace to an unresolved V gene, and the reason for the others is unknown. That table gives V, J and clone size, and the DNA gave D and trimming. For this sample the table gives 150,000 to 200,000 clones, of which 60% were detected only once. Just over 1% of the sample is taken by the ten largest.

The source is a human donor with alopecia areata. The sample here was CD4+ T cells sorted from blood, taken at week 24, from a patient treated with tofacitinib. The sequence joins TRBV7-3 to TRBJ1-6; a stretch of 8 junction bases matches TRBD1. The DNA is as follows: TGTGCCAGCAGCGGACAGGGAGGATCACCCCTCCACTTT. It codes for CASSGQGGSPLHF.